This T cell receptor (beta chain) is from a study of CDR3 diversity in severe acne. The J segment lost 5 bases and the V segment lost 2 bases, leaving 6 bases of the junction unmatched. There are 15 residues in the CDR3. CDR1 is SGHTA and CDR2 is FQGNSA in the germline V gene. Each CDR3 protein gets one entry after TCRdb re-called the PCR reads with MiXCR. The sample carries tens of thousands of distinct CDR3 sequences, 51% recorded once. Sequencing used blood. The V and J genes are TRBV7-2 and TRBJ2-5; 9 positions match TRBD2. The receptor's source is a male donor in good health, without acne. The CDR3 is CASSLSSGSWETQYF. CDR3 nucleotide sequence: TGTGCCAGCAGCTTAAGTAGCGGGAGCTGGGAGACCCAGTACTTC.